This TCR beta chain was recovered during a study of T cell responses to AZD1222 COVID-19 vaccine. Clones were sequenced by immunoSEQ multiplex PCR, and TCRdb holds only the in-frame ones, with some missing. Of more than 95,000 clones listed, almost 90% were seen once; the top ten hold around 9.6%. Study-level results: Two AZD1222 doses significantly raised spike-specific TCR breadth and depth over controls. Baseline seropositivity characterized only a handful of AZD1222 recipients. There were repertoire samples only from the period after the peak T cell response.

The length of the CDR3 is 14 residues. Regarding this clone: What it binds is not known.

The material sequenced was peripheral blood, taken on day 0 of AZD1222 vaccination. The clonotype was recovered from an adult in good health. The V gene is TRBV21-1, the J gene TRBJ2-7; the table's D gene call, TRBD1, was not cross checked with the DNA. TRBV21-1 is described as a pseudogene. In DNA, the CDR3 is TGTGCCAGCAGTCAGGGGACGAGCTCCTACGAGCAGTACTTC. Translating gives CASSQGTSSYEQYF.